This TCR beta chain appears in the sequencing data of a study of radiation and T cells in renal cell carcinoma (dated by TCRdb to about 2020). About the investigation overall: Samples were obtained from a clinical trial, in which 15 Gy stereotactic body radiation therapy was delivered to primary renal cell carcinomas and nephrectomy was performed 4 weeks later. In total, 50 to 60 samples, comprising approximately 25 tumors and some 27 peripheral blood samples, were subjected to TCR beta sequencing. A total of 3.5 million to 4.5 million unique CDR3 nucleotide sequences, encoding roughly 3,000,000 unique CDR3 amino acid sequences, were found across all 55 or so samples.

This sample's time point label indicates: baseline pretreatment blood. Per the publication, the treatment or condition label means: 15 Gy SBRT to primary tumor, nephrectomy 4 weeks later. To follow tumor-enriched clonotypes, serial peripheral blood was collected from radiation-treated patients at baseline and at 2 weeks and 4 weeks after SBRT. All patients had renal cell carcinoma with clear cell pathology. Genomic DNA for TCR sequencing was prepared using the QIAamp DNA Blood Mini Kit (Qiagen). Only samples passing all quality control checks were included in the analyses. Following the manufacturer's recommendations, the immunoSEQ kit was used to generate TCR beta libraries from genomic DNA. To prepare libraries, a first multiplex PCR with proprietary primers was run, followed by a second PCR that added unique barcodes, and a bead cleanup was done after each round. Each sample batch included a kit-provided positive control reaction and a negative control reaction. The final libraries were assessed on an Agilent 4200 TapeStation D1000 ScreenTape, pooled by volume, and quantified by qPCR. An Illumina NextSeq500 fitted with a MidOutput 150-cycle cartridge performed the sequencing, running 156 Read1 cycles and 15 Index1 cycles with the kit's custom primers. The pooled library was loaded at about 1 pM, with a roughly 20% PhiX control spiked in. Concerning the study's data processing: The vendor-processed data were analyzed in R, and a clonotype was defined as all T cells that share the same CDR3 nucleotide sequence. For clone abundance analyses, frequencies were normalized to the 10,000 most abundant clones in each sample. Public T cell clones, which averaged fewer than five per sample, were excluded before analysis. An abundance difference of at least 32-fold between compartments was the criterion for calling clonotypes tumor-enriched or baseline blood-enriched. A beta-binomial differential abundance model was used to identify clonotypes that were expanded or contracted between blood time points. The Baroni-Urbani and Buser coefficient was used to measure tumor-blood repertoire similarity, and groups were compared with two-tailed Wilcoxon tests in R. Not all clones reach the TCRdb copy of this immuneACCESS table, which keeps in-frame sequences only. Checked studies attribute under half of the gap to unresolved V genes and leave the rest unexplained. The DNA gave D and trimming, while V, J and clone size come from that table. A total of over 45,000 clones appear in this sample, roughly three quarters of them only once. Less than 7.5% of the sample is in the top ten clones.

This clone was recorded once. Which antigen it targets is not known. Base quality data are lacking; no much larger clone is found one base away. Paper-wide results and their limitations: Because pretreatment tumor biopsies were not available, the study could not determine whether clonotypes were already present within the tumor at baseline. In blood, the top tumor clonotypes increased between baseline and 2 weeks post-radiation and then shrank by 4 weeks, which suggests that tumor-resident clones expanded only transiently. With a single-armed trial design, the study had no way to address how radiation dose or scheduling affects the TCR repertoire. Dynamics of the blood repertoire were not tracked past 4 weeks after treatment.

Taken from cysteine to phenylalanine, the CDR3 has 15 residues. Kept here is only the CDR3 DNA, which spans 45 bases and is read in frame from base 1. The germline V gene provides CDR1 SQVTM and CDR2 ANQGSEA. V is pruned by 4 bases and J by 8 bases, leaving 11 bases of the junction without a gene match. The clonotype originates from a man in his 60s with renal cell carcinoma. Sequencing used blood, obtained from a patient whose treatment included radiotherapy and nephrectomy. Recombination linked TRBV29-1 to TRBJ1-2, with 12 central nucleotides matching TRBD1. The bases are TGCAGCGTTGGCCGGGACAGGGGGCAAGGTTTCGGCTACACCTTC. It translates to CSVGRDRGQGFGYTF.